Given below is one T cell receptor beta chain in context. Some clones are missing from TCRdb's copy, which holds only in-frame ones; the method was immunoSEQ multiplex PCR. Seen here are 95,000 to 150,000 clones, approximately 84% observed once, and the top ten hold around 1.7%. The sample originates from a study of control samples from healthy donors and cancer patients. V dropped 8 bases and J dropped 7; count of bases not matched to a gene: 10. This CDR3 spans 15 amino acids. Germline V gives CDR1 MNHEY, CDR2 SVGAGI. The chain is built from TRBV6-5 and TRBJ1-5; 11 bases are shared with TRBD1. The TCR was taken from a man aged 18 to 30 in good health. The sequencing input was blood. The CDR3, as DNA: TGTGCCAGCGGGGCGGGGGGACAGGGGGACCAGCCCCAGCATTTT. Its translation is CASGAGGQGDQPQHF.